This entry concerns a single T cell receptor (beta chain). Antigen unknown. This sample is drawn from a study of blood T cells in healthy people across ages. General study findings and limits: TCR beta diversity tracked closely with naive T cell percentage. Comparison with aged donors showed that long-lived donors had more naive CD4+ cells and higher diversity.

Investigators took 8 to 10 milliliters of peripheral blood from every donor. Per-sample PBMC isolation yielded at least 7 million cells. Primers used in a second PCR of about 6 to 11 cycles were a sample-barcoded 5' primer and a J-beta primer mix. Via MiXCR, TCRdb re-called the 5' RACE reads, giving one row per CDR3 protein. The sample gives about a million distinct CDR3 sequences, roughly two fifths of which show up once; around 13% is in the top ten. V was clipped by 2 bases and J by 8 bases, with 21 bases between them. The CDR3 runs to 16 residues. Germline CDR1 and CDR2: MNHNS and SASEGT. Sequencing used blood. The V and J genes are TRBV6-1 and TRBJ1-2; D uncertain. The receptor comes from a young man in good health. Written as DNA, the CDR3 is TGTGCCAGCAGTGAATTGGGTCGGCTCGGGCAGAACGGCTACACCTTC. This encodes CASSELGRLGQNGYTF.